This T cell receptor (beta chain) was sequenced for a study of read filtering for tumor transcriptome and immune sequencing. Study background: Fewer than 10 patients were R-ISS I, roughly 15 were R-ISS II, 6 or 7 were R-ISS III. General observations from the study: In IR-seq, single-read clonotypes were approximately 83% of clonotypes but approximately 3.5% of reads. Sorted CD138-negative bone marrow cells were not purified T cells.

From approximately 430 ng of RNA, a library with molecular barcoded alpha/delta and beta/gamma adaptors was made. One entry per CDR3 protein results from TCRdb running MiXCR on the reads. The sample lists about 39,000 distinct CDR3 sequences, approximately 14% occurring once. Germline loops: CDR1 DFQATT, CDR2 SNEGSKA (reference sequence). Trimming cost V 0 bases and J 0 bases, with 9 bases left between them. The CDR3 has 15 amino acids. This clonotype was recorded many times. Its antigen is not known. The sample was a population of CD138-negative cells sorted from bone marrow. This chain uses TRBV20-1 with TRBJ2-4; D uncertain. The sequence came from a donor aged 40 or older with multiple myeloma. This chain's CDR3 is CSARDFSLAKNIQYF. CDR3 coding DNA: TGCAGTGCTAGAGATTTTTCTTTAGCCAAAAACATTCAGTACTTC.